The clone carrying this T cell receptor beta chain has a handful of counts. The sequencing template was cDNA reverse transcribed from extracted RNA. TCRdb's table, derived via immunoSEQ multiplex PCR, lists solely in-frame clones and lacks some. There are approximately 98,000 clones in the sample; roughly 60% occur only once, and 20% to 25% lies in the top ten. This record comes from a study of CD8+ T cells in alopecia areata. Germline V lookup: CDR1 SQVTM, CDR2 ANQGSEA. This CDR3 comprises 15 residues. V shed 0 bases and J shed 0 bases, with 6 bases lying between them. Sorting of PBMCs yielded the CD4+ and CD8+ T cells.

The V and J genes are TRBV29-1 and TRBJ2-6; D possibly corresponds to TRBD2 (6 bases). This clonotype originated in a human donor in good health. The specimen was CD8+ T cells sorted from blood. CDR3 nucleotides: TGCAGCGTTGAAGAGGGGGGCTCTGGGGCCAACGTCCTGACTTTC. This gives the protein CSVEEGGSGANVLTF.